The 29 T cell receptor beta chains in this list originate from one sample, sequenced in a study of blood T cell repertoires in COVID-19. Repertoires were generated with immunoSEQ multiplex PCR, while TCRdb's copy carries only in-frame clones and drops some. The repertoire holds under 400,000 clones, with around 87% as singletons. Sequenced: peripheral blood. The receptors were sampled from a woman in her 30s with COVID-19, enrolled during active disease.

The chain recombines TRBV3-1 (or the pseudogene TRBV3-2) with TRBJ2-1, with TRBD2 as a possible D gene (5 bases). Deletions cut 4 bases from V and 7 bases from J, with 23 bases between. The germline gives CDR1 LGHDT, CDR2 YNNKEL (reference sequence). CDR3 length: 17 residues. CDR3 nucleotides: TGTGCCAGCAGCCCCCGGTGGGCCAGCGGTTCCTTGAATGAGCAGTTCTTC. Residues: CASSPRWASGSLNEQFF.

The chain carries TRBV5-5 and TRBJ1-1; D ambiguous. The germline gives CDR1 SGHKS, CDR2 YYEKEE (reference sequence). The V and J ends lost 4 bases and 1 base respectively, with 11 bases between them. The CDR3 has 14 amino acids. The CDR3 DNA reads as TGTGCCAGCAGCAGAGACACCTCGAACACTGAAGCTTTCTTT. It specifies CASSRDTSNTEAFF.

The V gene is TRBV2, the J gene TRBJ1-5; 7 nucleotides line up with TRBD1. The germline V gene encodes CDR1 SNHLY and CDR2 FYNNEI. V dropped 1 base and J dropped 6; count of bases not matched to a gene: 12. The CDR3 sequence is 17 residues long. The CDR3 DNA reads TGTGCCAGCAGTGAAGATCAGGGGGGCAGGTTCCCTCAGCCCCAGCATTTT. It is translated as CASSEDQGGRFPQPQHF.

J is TRBJ2-3 and V is TRBV23-1; no clear D gene. TRBV23-1 is an open reading frame, and its role is uncertain. V lost 2 bases and J lost 4, with 13 bases in between. The CDR3 extends over 15 amino acids. The CDR3 sequence is CASSQSPIVSDTQYF. The CDR3 DNA reads TGCGCCAGCAGTCAAAGCCCTATTGTCTCAGATACGCAGTATTTT.

V is TRBV19 and J is TRBJ2-2; D possibly corresponds to TRBD1 (5 bases). This CDR3 comprises 14 residues. V lost 3 bases and J lost 5, with 10 bases in between. Germline values: CDR1 LNHDA, CDR2 SQIVND (reference sequence). In DNA form, the CDR3 reads TGTGCCAGTAGTATCCAGGGTACGACCGGGGAGCTGTTTTTT. This encodes CASSIQGTTGELFF.

This chain links TRBV7-9 with TRBJ1-1; 8 bases are a match to TRBD1. CDR3 size: 14 residues. The germline V gene has CDR1 SEHNR and CDR2 FQNEAQ (reference sequence). V dropped 2 bases and J dropped 6; count of bases not matched to a gene: 5. The CDR3 nucleotides are TGTGCCAGCAGCTTAACAGGGGGTAATGCTGAAGCTTTCTTT. This codes for CASSLTGGNAEAFF.

This sequence joins TRBV28 and TRBJ2-1; 14 nucleotides align to TRBD2. The CDR3 loop spans 17 amino acids. Germline assignment: CDR1 MDHEN and CDR2 SYDVKM. V lost 7 bases and J lost 7; bases outside the gene matches: 12. The CDR3 region is CASNRGLAGAGGNEQFF. Here the CDR3 DNA reads TGTGCCAGCAATCGGGGACTAGCGGGAGCCGGTGGGAATGAGCAGTTCTTC. Complete variable domain (other parts from reference TRBV28 and TRBJ2-1): DVKVTQSSRYLVKRTGEKVFLECVQDMDHENMFWYRQDPGLGLRLIYFSYDVKMKEKGDIPEGYSVSREKKERFSLILESASTNQTSMYLCASNRGLAGAGGNEQFFGPGTRLTVL.

The gene calls are TRBV24-1 and TRBJ2-1; a possible D gene is TRBD2 (5 bases). This CDR3 is built from 16 residues. CDR1 KGHDR and CDR2 SFDVKD come from the germline V gene. Trimming took off 3 bases at V and 3 bases at J, with 14 bases between the two ends. The CDR3 DNA is TGTGCCACCAGTGATCCACGGGAATCGTACTACAATGAGCAGTTCTTC. It encodes CATSDPRESYYNEQFF.

This clone appeared a single time. The chain employs TRBV4-1 and TRBJ2-7, with 7 bases lining up with TRBD1. V trimming: 2 bases; J trimming: 9 bases; junction bases outside the gene matches: 10. The CDR3 totals 14 residues. Germline V gene data show CDR1 as MGHRA and CDR2 as YSYEKL. The CDR3, as DNA: TGCGCCAGCAGCCAACGCGGACAGGCCCCAGCGCAGTACTTC. Translation: CASSQRGQAPAQYF.

Only a few counts were recorded for this clone. The chain carries TRBV27 and TRBJ2-1; 12 bases are shared with TRBD2. Per germline, CDR1 MNHEY and CDR2 SMNVEV (reference sequence). There are 17 residues in the CDR3. Trimming cost V 0 bases and J 4 bases; bases outside gene matches: 4. Written as DNA, the CDR3 is TGTGCCAGCAGTTTATCCGTTGGACTAGCGGGATACAATGAGCAGTTCTTC. It encodes CASSLSVGLAGYNEQFF.

The V call is TRBV9, the J call TRBJ2-5; 11 bases fit TRBD2. V was pared by 4 bases and J by 3 bases, with 8 bases of the junction left unmatched. This CDR3 is built from 16 residues. The germline V gene has CDR1 SGDLS and CDR2 YYNGEE. The CDR3 sequence: CASSSRTSGLKETQYF. CDR3 DNA: TGTGCCAGCAGCTCCCGGACTAGCGGGCTGAAAGAGACCCAGTACTTC.

CDR3 residues: CASSPLEGGTDTQYF. Written as DNA, the CDR3 is TGCGCCAGCAGCCCCCTCGAGGGAGGCACAGATACGCAGTATTTT. The chain couples TRBV5-1 to TRBJ2-3, with D maybe TRBD2 (5 bases). V was cut by 4 bases and J by 1 base, with 13 bases left in between. The length of the CDR3 is 15 residues. The germline gives CDR1 SGHRS, CDR2 YFSETQ. Using reference TRBV5-1 and TRBJ2-3 for the parts outside the CDR3, the full variable domain is KAGVTQTPRYLIKTRGQQVTLSCSPISGHRSVSWYQQTPGQGLQFLFEYFSETQRNKGNFPGRFSGRQFSNSRSEMNVSTLELGDSALYLCASSPLEGGTDTQYFGPGTRLTVL.

The CDR3 DNA sequence: TGCAGTGCTAGTTTTCGGGAAAGCACCGGGGAGCTGTTTTTT. It yields the protein CSASFRESTGELFF. The rearrangement links TRBV20-1 to TRBJ2-2; tentatively, D is TRBD2 (5 bases). Deletions cut 3 bases from V and 4 bases from J, with 12 bases between. The CDR3 sequence is 14 residues long. Germline V gene sequence: CDR1 DFQATT, CDR2 SNEGSKA (reference sequence).

In DNA, the CDR3 is TGCGCCAGCAGCGGAGGGTGGGCTGAAGCTTTCTTT. It encodes CASSGGWAEAFF. The V and J genes are TRBV4-1 and TRBJ1-1; D remains unclear. Per the germline V gene, CDR1 is MGHRA and CDR2 is YSYEKL. There are 12 residues in the CDR3. The V and J ends lost 5 bases and 6 bases respectively, with 10 bases between them.

Written as DNA, the CDR3 is TGTGCCAGCAGCGCTTCTAGCGGGAGGTTGGAGACCCAGTACTTC. Its protein product is CASSASSGRLETQYF. V and J are TRBV9 and TRBJ2-5, with 11 bases fitting TRBD2. The germline gives CDR1 SGDLS, CDR2 YYNGEE. CDR3 length: 15 amino acids. V gave up 3 bases and J gave up 5 bases; unmatched junction bases: 6. Supplemented by reference TRBV9 and TRBJ2-5, the full variable domain reads DSGVTQTPKHLITATGQRVTLRCSPRSGDLSVYWYQQSLDQGLQFLIQYYNGEERAKGNILERFSAQQFPDLHSELNLSSLELGDSALYFCASSASSGRLETQYFGPGTRLLVL.

The CDR3 region is CASSLGTGNYNEQFF. CDR3 DNA: TGTGCCAGCAGCTTGGGGACAGGTAACTACAATGAGCAGTTCTTC. J is TRBJ2-1 and V is TRBV7-2, with 8 bases aligning to TRBD1. CDR3 size: 15 residues. Germline V CDR1 and CDR2: SGHTA, FQGNSA. Losses at the gene ends were 3 bases for V and 3 bases for J; bases not matched to a gene: 4.

This clone was seen once. The chain carries TRBV29-1 and TRBJ1-2; tentatively, D is TRBD1 (5 bases). Trimming left V 4 bases short and J 0 bases short, with 18 bases between. Germline V CDR1 and CDR2: SQVTM, ANQGSEA. The CDR3 covers 16 residues. CDR3: CSVARAGGKANYGYTF. CDR3 nucleotide sequence: TGCAGCGTTGCAAGGGCCGGGGGGAAAGCTAACTATGGCTACACCTTC.

The CDR3 sequence is CASSLSGPTYNEQFF. In DNA, the CDR3 is TGTGCCAGCAGCCTTAGCGGGCCGACCTACAATGAGCAGTTCTTC. The gene calls are TRBV7-9 and TRBJ2-1; 7 bases line up with TRBD2. The V gene end was trimmed by 5 bases and the J gene end by 2 bases; junction bases not matched to a gene: 6. Germline CDR1 and CDR2: SEHNR and FQNEAQ (reference sequence). This CDR3 has 15 amino acids.

The chain uses TRBV30 and TRBJ1-1; a possible D gene is TRBD1 (5 bases). Germline V gene lookup returns CDR1 GTSNPN and CDR2 SVGIG (reference sequence). V was clipped by 5 bases and J by 2 bases, with 21 bases between them. The CDR3 runs 16 residues. CDR3 DNA: TGTGCCTGGGGACGTGTTAGGGGTAGCTTAAACACTGAAGCTTTCTTT. Its translation is CAWGRVRGSLNTEAFF. The variable domain in full, with the rest retrieved from reference TRBV30 and TRBJ1-1, is SQTIHQWPATLVQPVGSPLSLECTVEGTSNPNLYWYRQAAGRGLQLLFYSVGIGQISSEVPQNLSASRPQDRQFILSSKKLLLSDSGFYLCAWGRVRGSLNTEAFFGQGTRLTVV.

On this clone itself: This CDR3 is also generated by other DNA sequences in the sample. The chain links TRBV2 to TRBJ2-3; D is uncertain. CDR3 length: 12 amino acids. V gave up 4 bases and J gave up 6 bases, with 8 bases separating them. CDR1 is SNHLY, CDR2 FYNNEI, per germline. The CDR3 bases are TGTGCCAGCAGTGCTAGTGTGGATACGCAGTATTTT. Translation: CASSASVDTQYF.

CDR3 loop: CASSPWTVSNQPQHF. CDR3 in DNA: TGTGCCAGCAGCCCGTGGACAGTTAGCAATCAGCCCCAGCATTTT. This chain connects TRBV7-2 to TRBJ1-5; TRBD1 might be the D (6 bases). This CDR3 region has 15 residues. Trimming removed 5 bases at V and 0 bases at J, with 11 bases between. CDR1 SGHTA and CDR2 FQGNSA come from the germline V gene. The full variable domain, with the rest looked up from reference TRBV7-2 and TRBJ1-5, is GAGVSQSPSNKVTEKGKDVELRCDPISGHTALYWYRQSLGQGLEFLIYFQGNSAPDKSGLPSDRFSAERTGGSVSTLTIQRTQQEDSAVYLCASSPWTVSNQPQHFGDGTRLSIL.

DNA for the CDR3: TGTGCCAGCAGCCAATACCTAGCGGGAGACCCGACCTACCCAGATACGCAGTATTTT. Amino acids: CASSQYLAGDPTYPDTQYF. The gene calls are TRBV3-1 (or the pseudogene TRBV3-2) and TRBJ2-3, with TRBD2 matching over 10 bases. Germline CDR1 and CDR2: LGHDT and YNNKEL (reference sequence). The CDR3 is 19 amino acids. The V and J ends lost 2 bases and 4 bases, in that order; junction bases with no gene match: 15.

This clone was observed once. V is TRBV5-1 and J is TRBJ2-7, with 9 bases that match TRBD2. The ends lost 3 bases at V and 4 bases at J; junction bases unmatched: 2. This CDR3 has 13 residues. CDR1 SGHRS and CDR2 YFSETQ come from the germline V gene. The CDR3 reads CASSYGLAYEQYF. CDR3 DNA sequence: TGCGCCAGCAGCTACGGACTAGCGTACGAGCAGTACTTC.

This chain connects TRBV11-2 to TRBJ2-5, with 9 bases that match TRBD1. CDR3 length: 14 amino acids. CDR1 and CDR2 from the germline V gene are SGHAT and FQNNGV. J lost 5 bases, V lost 4 bases, and 5 bases had no gene match. The CDR3 DNA sequence: TGTGCCAGCAGCTCAGACAGGGGGTGGGAGACCCAGTACTTC. Its translation: CASSSDRGWETQYF.

The V and J genes are TRBV24-1 and TRBJ2-3; tentative D call: TRBD2 (5 bases). CDR1 and CDR2 (germline): KGHDR, SFDVKD. Trimming cost V 5 bases and J 4 bases, with 15 bases left between them. The CDR3 totals 15 residues. The CDR3: CATSGRAEVADTQYF. The CDR3 nucleotides read TGTGCCACCAGTGGGAGAGCGGAAGTGGCAGATACGCAGTATTTT.

This clone was found a few times. The J gene is TRBJ2-2, the V gene TRBV6-4; the D gene is possibly TRBD2 (5 bases). Between the trimmed V and J ends, which lost 4 bases and 1 base, there was a span of 7 bases. Germline CDR1 MRHNA, CDR2 SNTAGT. This CDR3 comprises 14 residues. CDR3 sequence reads: CASSAGMNTGELFF. The DNA of the CDR3 is TGTGCCAGCAGTGCCGGGATGAACACCGGGGAGCTGTTTTTT.

The gene calls are TRBV5-4 and TRBJ2-3, with a weak D call TRBD1 (6 bases). The V and J ends lost 5 bases and 7 bases respectively, with 11 bases between them. This CDR3 is 12 amino acids long. Germline-derived CDR1 and CDR2 are SGHNT and YYREEE (reference sequence). The CDR3: CASSFGQYTQYF. The CDR3 nucleotides read TGTGCCAGCAGTTTTGGACAGTATACGCAGTATTTT.

J is TRBJ2-5 and V is TRBV7-3; 8 nucleotides align to TRBD1. The CDR3 runs 15 residues. Germline lookup yields CDR1 SGHTA and CDR2 FQGTGA. V lost 5 bases and J lost 1; bases outside the gene matches: 6. CDR3 loop: CASSPARGPQETQYF. The CDR3 nucleotides read TGTGCCAGCAGCCCGGCCAGGGGGCCCCAAGAGACCCAGTACTTC.

The chain has TRBV7-2 and TRBJ2-4; 7 nucleotides match TRBD2. The germline V gene has CDR1 SGHTA and CDR2 FQGNSA. The CDR3 is 15 residues long. Trimming cost V 1 base and J 7 bases; bases outside gene matches: 7. The CDR3 DNA reads as TGTGCCAGCAGCTTAGGAGCGGGGCGGGGCAACATTCAGTACTTC. This sequence encodes CASSLGAGRGNIQYF.